Listed here is a single T cell receptor (beta chain). Its antigen remains unknown. This specimen belongs to a study of cytomegalovirus exposure and HLA in healthy donors. The study drew the donors from its roughly 120-subject validation cohort, separate from the approximately 670-subject first cohort. The repertoire was sequenced with immunoSEQ multiplex PCR; TCRdb's copy has only in-frame clones and lacks some. The sample yields more than 65,000 clones, around 96% seen once. The CDR3 totals 14 residues. Germline V lookup: CDR1 SQVTM, CDR2 ANQGSEA. The V end was cut by 4 bases, the J end by 0 bases, with 12 bases between. General observations from the study: Cytomegalovirus status was reportedly diagnosed by the classifier with high specificity and sensitivity. Cytomegalovirus-associated TCR beta chains were listed, numbering some 170. Through in vitro validation, a few CMV-associated chains were shown to be specific for CMV antigens.

This sequence joins TRBV29-1 and TRBJ1-1; D ambiguous. Sequenced: PBMCs. This clonotype originated in a woman in her late teens or twenties in good health and CMV-seronegative. DNA of the CDR3: TGCAGCGTTGGAGGTCACGGGGTGAACACTGAAGCTTTCTTT. The encoded protein is CSVGGHGVNTEAFF.